The rows below give T cell receptor beta chains drawn from one sample of a study of CD4 T cells in relation to SARS-CoV-2 and coronaviruses. These receptors have no known antigen. Assay: immunoSEQ multiplex PCR; the TCRdb copy retains only in-frame clones and omits some. The sample consists of about 36,000 clones, 77% of them appearing once. The sample taken for sequencing was memory CD4+ T cells from PBMCs, cultured in vitro. All receptors come from an adult with COVID-19. Both conserved end residues are part of each CDR3. Each record gives: D gene, J gene, clone size, V gene, CDR3 protein, CDR3 DNA. The D gene is left open where the match is weak. Size is stated for part of the rows, as once, few or many counts, or as a class when the clone is expanded.

D gene: TRBD2
J gene: TRBJ2-2
clone size: -
V gene: TRBV2
CDR3 protein: CASRDSGRASGELFF
CDR3 DNA: TGTGCCAGCAGGGATAGCGGGAGGGCCAGCGGGGAGCTGTTTTTT

D gene: TRBD2
J gene: TRBJ2-1
clone size: once
V gene: TRBV11-3
CDR3 protein: CASSLNWGGESFEQFF
CDR3 DNA: TGTGCCAGCAGCTTAAATTGGGGGGGGGAGTCTTTCGAGCAGTTCTTC

D gene: -
J gene: TRBJ2-2
clone size: -
V gene: TRBV18
CDR3 protein: CASSPKYRTANTGELFF
CDR3 DNA: TGTGCCAGCTCACCTAAATACCGGACAGCAAACACCGGGGAGCTGTTTTTT

D gene: -
J gene: TRBJ2-5
clone size: -
V gene: TRBV19
CDR3 protein: CASSTAETQYF
CDR3 DNA: TGTGCCAGTAGTACGGCGGAGACCCAGTACTTC

D gene: -
J gene: TRBJ2-6
clone size: few
V gene: TRBV5-1
CDR3 protein: CASSRQAGVLTF
CDR3 DNA: TGCGCCAGCAGCCGACAGGCGGGTGTCCTGACTTTC

D gene: -
J gene: TRBJ1-1
clone size: -
V gene: TRBV29-1
CDR3 protein: CSVAVQGYITEAFF
CDR3 DNA: TGCAGCGTGGCGGTACAGGGATACATCACTGAAGCTTTCTTT

D gene: -
J gene: TRBJ2-7
clone size: -
V gene: TRBV3-1/TRBV3-2
CDR3 protein: CASSQEVSEQYF
CDR3 DNA: TGTGCCAGCAGCCAAGAGGTCAGCGAGCAGTACTTC

D gene: -
J gene: TRBJ2-2
clone size: -
V gene: TRBV18
CDR3 protein: CASSPRWGDTGELFF
CDR3 DNA: TGTGCCAGCTCACCACGTTGGGGAGACACCGGGGAGCTGTTTTTT

D gene: TRBD2
J gene: TRBJ2-5
clone size: -
V gene: TRBV13
CDR3 protein: CASSRGLAGEETQYF
CDR3 DNA: TGTGCCAGCAGCCGCGGACTAGCGGGAGAGGAGACCCAGTACTTC

D gene: -
J gene: TRBJ2-7
clone size: -
V gene: TRBV10-3
CDR3 protein: CAIAGNSDEQYF
CDR3 DNA: TGTGCCATCGCGGGAAACAGCGACGAGCAGTACTTC

D gene: -
J gene: TRBJ2-3
clone size: -
V gene: TRBV30
CDR3 protein: CAWKELGPDTQYF
CDR3 DNA: TGTGCCTGGAAGGAGCTGGGGCCAGATACGCAGTATTTT

D gene: -
J gene: TRBJ2-5
clone size: once
V gene: TRBV28
CDR3 protein: CASRVSGIGETQYF
CDR3 DNA: TGTGCCAGCAGGGTTTCCGGGATCGGTGAGACCCAGTACTTC

D gene: TRBD2
J gene: TRBJ2-3
clone size: -
V gene: TRBV5-1
CDR3 protein: CASRPSSGGSTDTQYF
CDR3 DNA: TGCGCCAGCAGACCATCTAGCGGAGGGAGCACAGATACGCAGTATTTT

D gene: -
J gene: TRBJ2-5
clone size: -
V gene: TRBV30
CDR3 protein: CAWAYKAGLYQETQYF
CDR3 DNA: TGTGCCTGGGCATACAAAGCCGGGCTGTACCAAGAGACCCAGTACTTC

D gene: -
J gene: TRBJ2-3
clone size: once
V gene: TRBV20-1
CDR3 protein: CSASKAGQYF
CDR3 DNA: TGCAGTGCTAGCAAAGCGGGACAATATTTT

D gene: -
J gene: TRBJ2-1
clone size: once
V gene: TRBV15
CDR3 protein: CATSRDWRDSYNEQFF
CDR3 DNA: TGTGCCACCAGCAGAGATTGGCGGGACTCCTACAATGAGCAGTTCTTC

D gene: TRBD2
J gene: TRBJ2-7
clone size: few
V gene: TRBV5-4
CDR3 protein: CASSVSGTIYEQYF
CDR3 DNA: TGTGCCAGCAGCGTAAGCGGGACTATCTACGAGCAGTACTTC

D gene: TRBD2
J gene: TRBJ2-1
clone size: once
V gene: TRBV11-2
CDR3 protein: CASSLDQSKRGRFF
CDR3 DNA: TGTGCCAGCAGCTTAGACCAATCAAAGCGGGGTCGGTTCTTC

D gene: -
J gene: TRBJ1-2
clone size: -
V gene: TRBV2
CDR3 protein: CASSRVGGNYGYTF
CDR3 DNA: TGTGCCAGCAGCAGAGTAGGGGGTAACTATGGCTACACCTTC

D gene: TRBD1
J gene: TRBJ2-1
clone size: -
V gene: TRBV4-1
CDR3 protein: CASSKILRDRVNNEQFF
CDR3 DNA: TGCGCCAGCAGCAAAATTCTCCGGGACAGGGTGAACAATGAGCAGTTCTTC

D gene: TRBD2
J gene: TRBJ2-1
clone size: -
V gene: TRBV2
CDR3 protein: CASSVERETYNEQFF
CDR3 DNA: TGTGCCAGCAGTGTCGAGCGGGAGACCTACAATGAGCAGTTCTTC

D gene: -
J gene: TRBJ1-5
clone size: medium-sized
V gene: TRBV19
CDR3 protein: CASSSTGQGVNQPQHF
CDR3 DNA: TGTGCCAGTAGTTCCACGGGGCAGGGCGTCAATCAGCCCCAGCATTTT